This T cell receptor (beta chain) was sequenced for a study of tissue T cells after allogeneic stem cell transplantation. This table comes from immunoSEQ multiplex PCR, and its TCRdb copy is limited to in-frame clones, with some not included. The table records just over 9,000 clones, about 56% of them present only once. The V end lost 6 bases, the J end lost 5 bases, and 16 bases lay between the germline ends. Germline V lookup: CDR1 WNHNN, CDR2 SYGVQD (reference sequence). CDR3 length: 14 amino acids. The source material was tissue from the jejunum, sampled at autopsy. The clonotype originates from an older female donor with lung cancer. This sequence joins TRBV10-1 and TRBJ2-5; D possibly corresponds to TRBD2 (5 bases). Here the CDR3 DNA reads TGCGCCAGCAGCGAGACGGGATCCACGGAGACCCAGTACTTC. As protein: CASSETGSTETQYF.